These T cell receptor beta chains were read from a single sample in a study of blood T cells in healthy people across ages. Using its own MiXCR run on the 5' RACE reads, TCRdb lists one record per CDR3 protein. This table has approximately 900,000 distinct CDR3 sequences, roughly 52% appearing once. The sample was blood. Receptor source: a man aged 25 to 45 in good health. Each CDR3 is given with its conserved first and last residue. A D gene is named only where the DNA matches it firmly. Clone size, where shown, is once, few, many, or a class for clones that have expanded.

DNA | CDR3 | J | D | size | V | length
TGTGCCAGCAAGAGTGGGACAGGGGCAGAGACCCAGTACTTC | CASKSGTGAETQYF | TRBJ2-5 | TRBD1 | NA | TRBV7-9 | 14
TGCAGCGCACCGGGACGGAGCTCCTACAATGAGCAGTTCTTC | CSAPGRSSYNEQFF | TRBJ2-1 | NA | few | TRBV29-1 | 14
TGCAGTGCTAGCGGTGGAGCCAAAAACATTCAGTACTTC | CSASGGAKNIQYF | TRBJ2-4 | NA | few | TRBV20-1 | 13
TGCAGCGTTGAAGGGGGCTTCGGGCCCACAGATACGCAGTATTTT | CSVEGGFGPTDTQYF | TRBJ2-3 | NA | NA | TRBV29-1 | 15
TGCGCCAGCAGCTTGGTGTCTAGCGGAAACACAGATACGCAGTATTTT | CASSLVSSGNTDTQYF | TRBJ2-3 | TRBD2 | NA | TRBV5-1 | 16
TGTGCCAGCAGTTTATCGGGGGGGAGCAATGAGCAGTTCTTC | CASSLSGGSNEQFF | TRBJ2-1 | TRBD2 | few | TRBV27 | 14
TGCAGCGTTGAACTTCGGTCACTAGCCAAAAACATTCAGTACTTC | CSVELRSLAKNIQYF | TRBJ2-4 | NA | NA | TRBV29-1 | 15
TGTGCCAGCAGCGTAGGCTCCGGGGATGGCTACACCTTC | CASSVGSGDGYTF | TRBJ1-2 | NA | NA | TRBV9 | 13
TGTGCCAGCACTACCCACCGGGACAGACTTTCCTACGAGCAGTACTTC | CASTTHRDRLSYEQYF | TRBJ2-7 | TRBD1 | NA | TRBV6-2/TRBV6-3 | 16
TGTGCCAGCAGACCCGTTACTAGCGGGGGGGAGTTCTTC | CASRPVTSGGEFF | TRBJ2-1 | TRBD2 | many | TRBV6-5 | 13
TGTGCCAGCAGCGTAGACTGGGGTAACAATGAGCAGTTCTTC | CASSVDWGNNEQFF | TRBJ2-1 | NA | NA | TRBV9 | 14
TGTGCCAGCGGACAGGGGAACACCGGGGAGCTGTTTTTT | CASGQGNTGELFF | TRBJ2-2 | TRBD1 | NA | TRBV6-2/TRBV6-3 | 13
TGTGCCAGCAGTGATCGTCCTAGCTTGGGCGAGCAGTACTTC | CASSDRPSLGEQYF | TRBJ2-7 | NA | few | TRBV6-1 | 14
TGTGCCAGCATCTCCCTAGCGGGGGCCTCGTATTTT | CASISLAGASYF | TRBJ2-3 | TRBD2 | few | TRBV12-3/TRBV12-4 | 12
TGCGCCAGCAGCTGGAACGGGGGTTCCTACAATGAGCAGTTCTTC | CASSWNGGSYNEQFF | TRBJ2-1 | NA | many | TRBV5-1 | 15
TGCGCCAGCAGCCAAAGGGACCCCAGCTCCTATAATTCACCCCTCCACTTT | CASSQRDPSSYNSPLHF | TRBJ1-6 | NA | NA | TRBV4-3 | 17
TGTGCCAGCAATCACAGGGTTGGGGAGACCCAGTACTTC | CASNHRVGETQYF | TRBJ2-5 | NA | NA | TRBV28 | 13
TGTGCCAGCAGCTTAATGTCCCAGCGGGGCACAGATACGCAGTATTTT | CASSLMSQRGTDTQYF | TRBJ2-3 | NA | few | TRBV11-3 | 16
TGCAGCGTTCGGGAGTCTAACTATGGCTACACCTTC | CSVRESNYGYTF | TRBJ1-2 | NA | NA | TRBV29-1 | 12
TGTGCCAGCAGTGCTTTCCAGGGGACCAATCAGCCCCAGCATTTT | CASSAFQGTNQPQHF | TRBJ1-5 | NA | once | TRBV2 | 15
TGTGCCGAGAGTAGAGGGGGCGCCGGCACAGATACGCAGTATTTT | CAESRGGAGTDTQYF | TRBJ2-3 | TRBD1 | NA | TRBV7-9 | 15
TGCAGTGCCGCAACCGACAGGGCGCGAGGCGGGGAGCTGTTTTTT | CSAATDRARGGELFF | TRBJ2-2 | TRBD1 | few | TRBV20-1 | 15